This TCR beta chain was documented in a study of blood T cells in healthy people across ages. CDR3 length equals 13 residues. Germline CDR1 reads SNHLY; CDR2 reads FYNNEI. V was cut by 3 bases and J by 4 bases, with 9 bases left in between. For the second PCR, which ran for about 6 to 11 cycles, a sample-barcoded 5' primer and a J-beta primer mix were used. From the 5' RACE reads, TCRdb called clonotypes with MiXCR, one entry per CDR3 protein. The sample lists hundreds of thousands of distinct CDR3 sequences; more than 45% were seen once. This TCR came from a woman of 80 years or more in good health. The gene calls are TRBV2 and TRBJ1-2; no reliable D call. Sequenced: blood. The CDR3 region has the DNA TGTGCCAGCAGTGAGTCCACCCCCTATGGCTACACCTTC. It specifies CASSESTPYGYTF.